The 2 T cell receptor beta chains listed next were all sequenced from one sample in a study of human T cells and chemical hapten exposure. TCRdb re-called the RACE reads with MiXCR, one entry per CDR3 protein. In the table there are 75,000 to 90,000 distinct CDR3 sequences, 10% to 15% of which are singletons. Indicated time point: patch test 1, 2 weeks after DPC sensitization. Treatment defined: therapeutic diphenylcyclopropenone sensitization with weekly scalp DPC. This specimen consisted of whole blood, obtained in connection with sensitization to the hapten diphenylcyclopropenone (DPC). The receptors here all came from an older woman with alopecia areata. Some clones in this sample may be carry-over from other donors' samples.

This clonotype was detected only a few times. The CDR3 nucleotides read TGTGCCAGCAGCTTAGCTGGTCTAGCGGGGGCCGGGAAAGAGACCCAGTACTTC. It encodes CASSLAGLAGAGKETQYF. The V gene is TRBV7-8, the J gene TRBJ2-5, with TRBD2 identical over 10 bases. CDR1 and CDR2 from the germline V gene are SGHVS and FQNEAQ. The V gene end was trimmed by 0 bases and the J gene end by 3 bases; junction bases not matched to a gene: 10. The CDR3 totals 18 residues.

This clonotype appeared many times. The CDR3 loop is CASSPGTNTDTQYF. For the CDR3, the DNA is TGTGCCAGCAGCCCGGGGACTAACACAGATACGCAGTATTTT. The V gene is TRBV14, the J gene TRBJ2-3; 7 positions agree with TRBD2. The CDR3 has 14 amino acids. Trimming took 4 bases from V and 2 from J; bases not matched to a gene: 3. The germline V gene has CDR1 SGHDN and CDR2 FVKESK.